This T cell receptor (beta chain) originates from a study of blood T cells in healthy people across ages. A sample-barcoded 5' primer and a J-beta primer mix were used in a second PCR of roughly 6 to 11 cycles. Each single sample gave us at least 3 million CDR3-containing paired-end reads. A single record per CDR3 protein comes from TCRdb applying MiXCR to the 5' RACE reads. This table has about 1.6 million distinct CDR3 sequences, about 35% appearing once. Study-wide results and caveats: Naive T cell percentage strongly correlated with TCR beta diversity.

Germline V CDR1 and CDR2: SGHVS, FNYEAQ. The V end was cut by 2 bases, the J end by 2 bases, with 6 bases between. The CDR3 length is 13 residues. This clonotype was observed a few times. Its target is unknown. This clonotype was obtained from a woman aged 25 to 39 in good health. Sequencing input: blood. This sequence joins TRBV7-6 and TRBJ1-1; D is unclear. DNA for the CDR3: TGTGCCAGCAGCTTATTTTTTAACACTGAAGCTTTCTTT. Translated: CASSLFFNTEAFF. The full variable domain, in which reference TRBV7-6 and TRBJ1-1 provide the parts outside the CDR3, is GAGVSQSPRYKVTKRGQDVALRCDPISGHVSLYWYRQALGQGPEFLTYFNYEAQQDKSGLPNDRFSAERPEGSISTLTIQRTEQRDSAMYRCASSLFFNTEAFFGQGTRLTVV.